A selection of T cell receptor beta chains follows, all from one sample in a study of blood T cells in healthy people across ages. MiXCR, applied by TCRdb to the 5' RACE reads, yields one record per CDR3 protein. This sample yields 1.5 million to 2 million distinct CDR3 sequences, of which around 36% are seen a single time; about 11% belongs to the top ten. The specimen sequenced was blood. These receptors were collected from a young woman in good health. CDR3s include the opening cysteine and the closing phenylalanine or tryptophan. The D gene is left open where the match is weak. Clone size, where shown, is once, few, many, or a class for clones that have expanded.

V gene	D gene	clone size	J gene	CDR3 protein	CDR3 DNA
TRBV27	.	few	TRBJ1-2	CASSPSWSYGYTF	TGTGCCAGCAGTCCCTCGTGGTCCTATGGCTACACCTTC
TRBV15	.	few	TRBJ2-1	CATSRTSYNEQFF	TGTGCCACCAGCAGGACGAGTTACAATGAGCAGTTCTTC
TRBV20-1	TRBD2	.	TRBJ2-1	CSALSGTRGNEQFF	TGCAGTGCCCTTTCCGGGACTAGAGGCAATGAGCAGTTCTTC
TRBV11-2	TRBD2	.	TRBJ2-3	CASSPLAGAAGTDTQYF	TGTGCCAGCAGCCCGCTAGCGGGAGCAGCGGGCACAGATACGCAGTATTTT
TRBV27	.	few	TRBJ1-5	CASSTKGQPQHF	TGTGCCAGCAGTACCAAGGGGCAGCCCCAGCATTTT
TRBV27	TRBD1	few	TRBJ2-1	CASSLGTGGLEQFF	TGTGCCAGCAGTTTAGGAACAGGGGGCCTTGAGCAGTTCTTC
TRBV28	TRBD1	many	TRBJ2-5	CASRIQGARETQYF	TGTGCCAGCAGAATACAGGGGGCTCGGGAGACCCAGTACTTC
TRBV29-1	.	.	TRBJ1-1	CSAEQGEAFF	TGCAGCGCAGAACAGGGTGAAGCTTTCTTT
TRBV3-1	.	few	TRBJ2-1	CASSQELLSSYNEQFF	TGTGCCAGCAGCCAAGAACTGTTAAGCTCCTACAATGAGCAGTTCTTC
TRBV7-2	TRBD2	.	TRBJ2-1	CASSLTRTSPLLQFF	TGTGCCAGCAGCCTAACGAGGACTAGCCCCTTGTTGCAGTTCTTC
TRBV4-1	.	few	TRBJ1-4	CASSLIGGGEKLFF	TGCGCCAGCAGCCTCATTGGAGGGGGGGAAAAACTGTTTTTT
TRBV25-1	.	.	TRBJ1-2	CACSGVLAYTF	TGTGCCTGCAGTGGGGTCCTCGCCTACACCTTC
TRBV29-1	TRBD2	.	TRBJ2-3	CSGGGDRSTDTQYF	TGCAGCGGGGGGGGGGACCGAAGCACAGATACGCAGTATTTT
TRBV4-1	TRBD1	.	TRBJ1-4	CASSRIRGPNEKLFF	TGCGCCAGCAGCCGGATTAGGGGGCCTAATGAAAAACTGTTTTTT
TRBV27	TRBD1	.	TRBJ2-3	CASSSPWGTGKVDTQYF	TGTGCCAGCAGTTCCCCCTGGGGGACAGGGAAGGTGGATACGCAGTATTTT
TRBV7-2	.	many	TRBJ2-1	CASSSGLGPYNEQFF	TGTGCCAGCAGCTCAGGGCTGGGACCATACAATGAGCAGTTCTTC
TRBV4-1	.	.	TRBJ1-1	CASSQIQSPREVVTEAFF	TGCGCCAGCAGCCAAATCCAGAGCCCCAGGGAAGTTGTGACTGAAGCTTTCTTT
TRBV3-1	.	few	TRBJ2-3	CASSQGHYDTQYF	TGTGCCAGCAGCCAAGGGCACTACGATACGCAGTATTTT
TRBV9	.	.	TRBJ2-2	CASSISGTGELFF	TGTGCCAGCAGCATATCCGGGACCGGGGAGCTGTTTTTT
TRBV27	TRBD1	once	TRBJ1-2	CASSERDRMDYGYTF	TGTGCCAGCAGCGAAAGGGACAGGATGGACTATGGCTACACCTTC
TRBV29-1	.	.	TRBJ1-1	CSVEGGPNTEAFF	TGCAGCGTTGAAGGCGGGCCGAACACTGAAGCTTTCTTT
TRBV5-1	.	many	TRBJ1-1	CASSLEAGEAFF	TGCGCCAGCAGCTTGGAGGCAGGTGAAGCTTTCTTT
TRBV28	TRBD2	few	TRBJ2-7	CASSTVPGLAAYEQYF	TGTGCCAGCAGTACCGTCCCGGGACTAGCGGCCTACGAGCAGTACTTC
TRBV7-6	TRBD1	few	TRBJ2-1	CASSTGTGGNEQFF	TGTGCCAGCAGTACCGGGACAGGGGGCAATGAGCAGTTCTTC
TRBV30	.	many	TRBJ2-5	CAWSVRETQYF	TGTGCCTGGAGTGTACGGGAGACCCAGTACTTC
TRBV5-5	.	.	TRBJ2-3	CASSLKGPLTDTQYF	TGTGCCAGCAGCTTGAAGGGACCACTCACAGATACGCAGTATTTT
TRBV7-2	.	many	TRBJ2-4	CASSPGADIQYF	TGTGCCAGCAGCCCCGGGGCGGACATTCAGTACTTC
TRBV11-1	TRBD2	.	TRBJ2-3	CASSLLLAGGSDTQYF	TGTGCCAGCAGCTTACTCCTAGCGGGGGGCTCAGATACGCAGTATTTT
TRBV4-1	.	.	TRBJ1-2	CASSLDQVDGGYTF	TGCGCCAGCAGCCTCGACCAGGTTGACGGTGGCTACACCTTC
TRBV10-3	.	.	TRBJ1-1	CAISDRENTEAFF	TGTGCCATCAGTGATAGAGAGAACACTGAAGCTTTCTTT
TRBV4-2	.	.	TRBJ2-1	CASSQGLLLNEQFF	TGTGCCAGCAGCCAAGGACTGCTCCTCAATGAGCAGTTCTTC
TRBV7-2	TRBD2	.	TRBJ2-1	CASSPSMAGALVLIEQFF	TGTGCCAGCAGCCCATCGATGGCGGGAGCCCTGGTTTTGATTGAGCAGTTCTTC
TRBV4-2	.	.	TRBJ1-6	CASSQVTVSPLHF	TGTGCCAGCAGCCAAGTGACGGTTTCACCCCTCCACTTT
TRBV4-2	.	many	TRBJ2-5	CASSRLASQETQYF	TGTGCCAGCAGCCGATTGGCGTCCCAAGAGACCCAGTACTTC
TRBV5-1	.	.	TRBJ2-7	CASSPQEGSPYEQYF	TGCGCCAGCAGCCCTCAAGAGGGGTCTCCCTACGAGCAGTACTTC
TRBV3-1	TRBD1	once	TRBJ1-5	CASSQVVSGGDLHF	TGTGCCAGCAGCCAAGTTGTTTCAGGGGGCGATTTGCATTTT
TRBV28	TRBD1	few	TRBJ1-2	CASSLGRDRGRRYHYGYTF	TGTGCCAGCAGTTTGGGACGGGACAGGGGGCGGAGATATCACTATGGCTACACCTTC
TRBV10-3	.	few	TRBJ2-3	CAISEGTKQDSSTDTQYF	TGTGCCATCAGTGAGGGTACCAAACAGGACTCTAGCACAGATACGCAGTATTTT
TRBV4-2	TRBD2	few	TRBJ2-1	CASSQGPSGGALGGNEQFF	TGTGCCAGCAGCCAAGGGCCTAGCGGGGGGGCCCTTGGTGGGAATGAGCAGTTCTTC
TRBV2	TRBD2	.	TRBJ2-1	CASSDLAGASEQFF	TGTGCCAGCAGTGATCTAGCGGGAGCTTCCGAGCAGTTCTTC
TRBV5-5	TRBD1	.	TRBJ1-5	CASSRRGQGAGGQPQHF	TGTGCCAGCAGCCGCCGGGGACAGGGGGCTGGAGGTCAGCCCCAGCATTTT